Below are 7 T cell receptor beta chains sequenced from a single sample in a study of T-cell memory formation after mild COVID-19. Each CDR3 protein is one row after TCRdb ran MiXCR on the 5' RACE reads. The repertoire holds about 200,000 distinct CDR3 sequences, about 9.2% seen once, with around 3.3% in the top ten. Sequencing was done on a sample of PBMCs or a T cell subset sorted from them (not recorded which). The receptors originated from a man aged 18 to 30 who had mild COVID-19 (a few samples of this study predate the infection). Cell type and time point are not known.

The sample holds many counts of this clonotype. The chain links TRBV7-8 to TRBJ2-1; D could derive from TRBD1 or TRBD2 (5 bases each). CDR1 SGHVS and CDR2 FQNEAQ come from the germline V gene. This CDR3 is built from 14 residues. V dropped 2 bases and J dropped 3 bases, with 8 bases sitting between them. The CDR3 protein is CASSLLRGYNEQFF. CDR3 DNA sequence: TGTGCCAGCAGCTTATTGAGGGGCTACAATGAGCAGTTCTTC. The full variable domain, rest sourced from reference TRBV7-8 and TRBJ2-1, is GAGVSQSPRYKVAKRGQDVALRCDPISGHVSLFWYQQALGQGPEFLTYFQNEAQLDKSGLPSDRFFAERPEGSVSTLKIQRTQQEDSAVYLCASSLLRGYNEQFFGPGTRLTVL.

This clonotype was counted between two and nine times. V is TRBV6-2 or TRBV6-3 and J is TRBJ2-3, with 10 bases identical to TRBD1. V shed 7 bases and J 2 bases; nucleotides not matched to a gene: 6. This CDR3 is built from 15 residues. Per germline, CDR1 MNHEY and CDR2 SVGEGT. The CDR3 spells CASIPGTGVTDTQYF. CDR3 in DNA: TGTGCCAGCATTCCCGGGACAGGGGTCACAGATACGCAGTATTTT.

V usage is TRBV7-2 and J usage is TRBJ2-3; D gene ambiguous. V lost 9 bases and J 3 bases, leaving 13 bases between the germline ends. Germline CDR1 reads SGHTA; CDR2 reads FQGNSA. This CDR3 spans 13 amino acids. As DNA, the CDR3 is TGTGCCAGTTCCGCATTTTGGACAGATACGCAGTATTTT. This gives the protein CASSAFWTDTQYF.

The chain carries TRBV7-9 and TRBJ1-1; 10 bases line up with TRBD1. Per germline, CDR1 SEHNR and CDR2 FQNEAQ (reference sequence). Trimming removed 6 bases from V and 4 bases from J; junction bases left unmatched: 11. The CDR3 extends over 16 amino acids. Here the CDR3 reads CASRRGRQGASTEAFF. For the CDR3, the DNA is TGTGCCAGCAGGAGAGGCAGACAGGGGGCGAGCACTGAAGCTTTCTTT. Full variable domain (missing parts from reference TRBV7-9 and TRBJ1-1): DTGVSQNPRHKITKRGQNVTFRCDPISEHNRLYWYRQTLGQGPEFLTYFQNEAQLEKSRLLSDRFSAERPKGSFSTLEIQRTEQGDSAMYLCASRRGRQGASTEAFFGQGTRLTVV.

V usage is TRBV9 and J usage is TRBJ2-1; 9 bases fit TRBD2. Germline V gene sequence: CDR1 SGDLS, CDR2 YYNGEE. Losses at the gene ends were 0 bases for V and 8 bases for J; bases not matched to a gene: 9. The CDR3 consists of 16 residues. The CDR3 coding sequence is TGTGCCAGCAGCGTAGGCGGCGGGGGGGCCGTCCATGAGCAGTTCTTC. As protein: CASSVGGGGAVHEQFF.

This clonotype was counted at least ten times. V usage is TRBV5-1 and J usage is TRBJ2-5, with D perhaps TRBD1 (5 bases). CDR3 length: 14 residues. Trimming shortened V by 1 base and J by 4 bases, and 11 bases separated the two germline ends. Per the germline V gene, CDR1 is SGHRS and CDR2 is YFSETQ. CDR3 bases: TGCGCCAGCAGCTTGACCCTCCAGGGAGAGACCCAGTACTTC. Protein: CASSLTLQGETQYF.

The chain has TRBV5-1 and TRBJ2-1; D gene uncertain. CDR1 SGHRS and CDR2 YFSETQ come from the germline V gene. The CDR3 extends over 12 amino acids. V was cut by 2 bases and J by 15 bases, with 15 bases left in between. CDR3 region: CASSFFLGGRFF. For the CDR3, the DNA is TGCGCCAGCAGCTTTTTTCTAGGCGGTCGGTTCTTC.